Presented here are 26 T cell receptor beta chains from one specimen sequenced in a study of blood T cells in healthy people across ages. Using a J-beta primer mix together with a sample-barcoded 5' primer, a second PCR was run for about 7 to 12 cycles. One entry per CDR3 protein results from TCRdb running MiXCR on the 5' RACE reads. This sample has 2 million or so distinct CDR3 sequences, with roughly 52% found just once. The sequenced material came from blood. Source of these receptors: a woman aged 40 to 49 in good health.

CDR3 DNA: TGTGCCACCAGTGACCGGGACCGGCTCGAGGATGAGCAGTTCTTC. Translation gives CATSDRDRLEDEQFF. This chain joins TRBV24-1 and TRBJ2-1; D is possibly TRBD1 or TRBD2 (5 bases each). CDR3 length equals 15 residues. In germline, CDR1 is KGHDR, CDR2 SFDVKD. The ends were cut back, 4 bases at V and 8 bases at J, with 17 bases in the middle.

This clonotype was counted a single time. The rearrangement links TRBV27 to TRBJ1-5; D is undetermined. CDR1 is MNHEY and CDR2 is SMNVEV in the germline V gene (reference sequence). Trimming pared 1 base from V and 15 bases from J, leaving 13 bases between. The CDR3 sequence is 12 residues long. CDR3 nucleotides: TGTGCCAGCAGTTTATTGGGCGGGGTAGCGCATTTT. Translating it yields CASSLLGGVAHF.

The V and J genes are TRBV6-5 and TRBJ1-2; D is unclear. Germline V gene data show CDR1 as MNHEY and CDR2 as SVGAGI. With 4 bases removed from V and 4 bases from J, the gap between germline ends came to 10 bases. The CDR3 is 13 residues long. The CDR3 coding sequence is TGTGCCAGCAGTTGCAGCGGCGGCTATGGCTACACCTTC. Protein: CASSCSGGYGYTF.

V and J are TRBV7-2 and TRBJ2-5, with 7 bases that match TRBD2. The V segment lost 5 bases and the J segment 2 bases; nucleotides outside the gene matches: 8. The CDR3 loop spans 15 amino acids. Germline loops: CDR1 SGHTA, CDR2 FQGNSA. As DNA, the CDR3 is TGTGCCAGCAGCCCCAACCTAGCGGTACAAGAGACCCAGTACTTC. Protein sequence: CASSPNLAVQETQYF.

This clonotype was counted a few times. This chain joins TRBV28 and TRBJ2-4, with D possibly being TRBD1 (5 bases). This CDR3 contains 13 residues. Per germline, CDR1 MDHEN and CDR2 SYDVKM. V lost 7 bases and J lost 6, with 13 bases in between. The CDR3, as DNA: TGTGCCAGCACCCAGGTCCAGGGAAACATTCAGTACTTC. This codes for CASTQVQGNIQYF.

This rearrangement joins TRBV6-6 to TRBJ1-1; the D is unclear. The CDR3 totals 13 residues. Germline assignment: CDR1 MNHNY and CDR2 SVGAGI (reference sequence). Trimming cost V 5 bases and J 2 bases, with 9 bases left between them. In DNA, the CDR3 is TGTGCCAGCAGTGACGGTGGTAACACTGAAGCTTTCTTT. Encoded protein: CASSDGGNTEAFF.

J is TRBJ2-1 and V is TRBV20-1, with D perhaps assigned TRBD1 or TRBD2 (5 bases each). Trimming took 0 bases from V and 1 from J, leaving 16 bases between them. Germline-derived CDR1 and CDR2 are DFQATT and SNEGSKA (reference sequence). The CDR3 covers 17 residues. The DNA of the CDR3 is TGCAGTGCTAGAGACCCGGCGGGCAGGGTGTCCTACAATGAGCAGTTCTTC. As protein: CSARDPAGRVSYNEQFF.

This clonotype showed up just a few times. The chain links TRBV12-3 or TRBV12-4 to TRBJ2-5; D ambiguous. This CDR3 is 13 amino acids long. V was trimmed by 6 bases and J by 3 bases, leaving 11 bases between them. CDR3 nucleotide sequence: TGTGCCAGCAGCCCCAAAGTAGAAGAGACCCAGTACTTC. This codes for CASSPKVEETQYF.

This chain links TRBV9 with TRBJ2-5; 12 bases agree with TRBD2. The length of the CDR3 is 15 residues. Germline V gene data show CDR1 as SGDLS and CDR2 as YYNGEE. J gave up 11 bases and V 4 bases, and 12 bases lay outside the gene matches. CDR3 sequence (DNA): TGTGCCAGCAGCCCACGGACTAGCGGGAACAATGAGCAGTACTTC. Translation gives CASSPRTSGNNEQYF.

This clonotype was counted only a few times. This chain joins TRBV12-3 or TRBV12-4 and TRBJ2-1, with 7 bases fitting TRBD1. With V trimmed by 7 bases and J by 12 bases, 12 bases remained unmatched. This CDR3 has 13 amino acids. This CDR3 is CASIFGTAGAQFF. CDR3 DNA sequence: TGTGCCAGCATCTTTGGGACAGCCGGCGCGCAGTTCTTC.

A single count supports this clonotype. The chain joins TRBV20-1 to TRBJ2-5; the match to TRBD1 covers 8 bases. CDR1 and CDR2 from the germline V gene are DFQATT and SNEGSKA (reference sequence). V lost 1 base and J lost 1; bases outside the gene matches: 2. The CDR3 is 14 residues long. The chain's CDR3 is CSARATGGQETQYF. CDR3 DNA sequence: TGCAGTGCTAGAGCTACAGGGGGCCAAGAGACCCAGTACTTC.

This clonotype was observed at least ten times. The chain is built from TRBV29-1 and TRBJ2-4; 7 bases line up with TRBD1. The DNA end is more similar to TRBJ2-5, so the J call may be wrong. Germline V gene lookup returns CDR1 SQVTM and CDR2 ANQGSEA. The CDR3 length is 11 residues. DNA of the CDR3: TGCAGCGAAAGACAGGGTGAGACCCAGTACTTC. Its translation: CSERQGETQYF.

The rearrangement uses TRBV5-1 and TRBJ2-5; TRBD2 aligns across 9 bases. The CDR3 length is 17 residues. Per germline, CDR1 SGHRS and CDR2 YFSETQ. V lost 0 bases to trimming and J lost 1 base; unmatched junction nucleotides: 7. CDR3 bases: TGCGCCAGCAGCTTGGGTGGGACTAGCTTCGCCCAAGAGACCCAGTACTTC. This gives the protein CASSLGGTSFAQETQYF.

The rearrangement joins TRBV20-1 to TRBJ1-1, with 7 bases identical to TRBD1. The CDR3 spans 15 residues. The junction had 9 bases not matched to a gene; V was cut back by 0 bases and J by 5 bases. Germline loops: CDR1 DFQATT, CDR2 SNEGSKA (reference sequence). CDR3 residues: CSARDLTGVRTEAFF. CDR3 sequence (DNA): TGCAGTGCTAGAGATCTTACAGGGGTACGGACTGAAGCTTTCTTT.

The J gene is TRBJ2-5, the V gene TRBV18; either TRBD1 or TRBD2 may fit D (6 bases each). The germline V gene has CDR1 KGHSH and CDR2 LQKENI. Trimming took 2 bases from V and 5 from J, leaving 12 bases between them. The CDR3 has 14 amino acids. The CDR3 region is CASSPNRGLETQYF. The DNA of the CDR3 is TGTGCCAGCTCACCAAATCGGGGGCTTGAGACCCAGTACTTC.

J is TRBJ2-5 and V is TRBV7-9; D is tentatively TRBD1 or TRBD2 (5 bases each). Germline CDR1 and CDR2: SEHNR and FQNEAQ (reference sequence). This CDR3 spans 14 amino acids. Trimming pared 8 bases from V and 5 bases from J, leaving 18 bases between. The CDR3 DNA sequence: TGTGCCAGCCTCTTTGGGGGATTGGGGGAGACCCAGTACTTC. Protein product: CASLFGGLGETQYF.

This clonotype turned up a few times. The chain carries TRBV7-6 and TRBJ1-2, with TRBD1 as a possible D gene (5 bases). Germline loops: CDR1 SGHVS, CDR2 FNYEAQ. This CDR3 is built from 14 residues. V was shortened by 5 bases and J by 3 bases, with 13 bases between the two germline ends. The CDR3 bases are TGTGCCAGCAGCAAAGGGCTGGGGGACTATGGCTACACCTTC. Amino acids: CASSKGLGDYGYTF.

This clonotype was seen only a few times. This rearrangement joins TRBV5-1 to TRBJ1-2, with D uncertain. The germline V gene encodes CDR1 SGHRS and CDR2 YFSETQ. The CDR3 is 15 residues long. V gave up 4 bases and J gave up 0 bases, with 13 bases separating them. The CDR3 reads CASSGRTETNYGYTF. CDR3 nucleotide sequence: TGCGCCAGCAGCGGGCGGACGGAGACTAACTATGGCTACACCTTC.

The chain is built from TRBV29-1 and TRBJ2-1; 7 nucleotides agree with TRBD1. CDR3 size: 13 residues. Germline V gives CDR1 SQVTM, CDR2 ANQGSEA. V lost 3 bases to trimming and J lost 13 bases; unmatched junction nucleotides: 12. The chain's CDR3 is CSVEPTGQETQFF. The CDR3 DNA follows: TGCAGCGTTGAGCCGACAGGGCAAGAGACCCAGTTCTTC.

As for this clonotype: One end of the junction varies from germline; a read error may be responsible. V gene TRBV4-2 combines with J gene TRBJ2-7; unclear D gene. CDR1 is LGHNA and CDR2 is YNFKEQ in the germline V gene. The length of the CDR3 is 17 residues. The CDR3 sequence: CASSQDFTVSSSDEQYF. As DNA, the CDR3 is TGTGCCAGCAGCCAAGATTTTACAGTGTCAAGCTCCGACGAGCAGTACTTC.

V is TRBV2 and J is TRBJ2-7; no clear D gene. Trimming took off 6 bases at V and 4 bases at J, with 22 bases between the two ends. The germline V gene has CDR1 SNHLY and CDR2 FYNNEI. This CDR3 contains 16 residues. Here the CDR3 reads CASRFVRALSPYEQYF. The CDR3 DNA follows: TGTGCCAGCAGGTTCGTTAGGGCCCTAAGTCCGTACGAGCAGTACTTC.

This chain connects TRBV3-1 to TRBJ1-2, with D hard to call. Per germline, CDR1 LGHDT and CDR2 YNNKEL (reference sequence). Trimming cost V 0 bases and J 5 bases, with 13 bases left between them. The CDR3 consists of 15 residues. CDR3 amino acids: CASSQDWRAGYGYTF. The CDR3 nucleotides are TGTGCCAGCAGCCAAGACTGGAGGGCGGGGTATGGCTACACCTTC.

The rearrangement uses TRBV5-1 and TRBJ2-1; TRBD2 agrees at 9 bases. Germline CDR1 and CDR2: SGHRS and YFSETQ. V shed 1 base, J shed 8 bases, and the junction held 7 bases outside the gene matches. This CDR3 is built from 15 residues. CDR3 in amino acids: CASSLNRGGVDEQFF. CDR3 coding DNA: TGCGCCAGCAGCTTGAACCGCGGGGGGGTCGATGAGCAGTTCTTC.

CDR3 sequence (DNA): TGTGCCAGCAGGCCCTCGACAGGGTATGGCTACACCTTC. This translates into CASRPSTGYGYTF. The J gene is TRBJ1-2, the V gene TRBV6-5; 7 bases align to TRBD1. Trimming took 6 bases from V and 5 from J; bases not matched to a gene: 6. Germline V lookup: CDR1 MNHEY, CDR2 SVGAGI. The CDR3 contains 13 residues.

This clonotype was detected a few times. The chain has TRBV4-3 and TRBJ1-5; no clear D gene. V shed 0 bases and J shed 9 bases, with 9 bases lying between them. Germline-derived CDR1 and CDR2 are LGHNA and YSLEER. The CDR3 runs to 13 residues. CDR3 DNA: TGCGCCAGCAGCCAAGACGCGGGTAGGCCCCAGCATTTT. Encoded protein: CASSQDAGRPQHF.

This chain links TRBV20-1 with TRBJ1-2, with 9 bases fitting TRBD1. The CDR3 covers 14 residues. Germline trimming cut 3 bases from V and 4 bases from J; bases unmatched to any gene: 6. Germline V lookup: CDR1 DFQATT, CDR2 SNEGSKA (reference sequence). CDR3 residues: CSASWTGVGYGYTF. The CDR3 DNA is TGCAGTGCTAGCTGGACAGGGGTTGGCTATGGCTACACCTTC.